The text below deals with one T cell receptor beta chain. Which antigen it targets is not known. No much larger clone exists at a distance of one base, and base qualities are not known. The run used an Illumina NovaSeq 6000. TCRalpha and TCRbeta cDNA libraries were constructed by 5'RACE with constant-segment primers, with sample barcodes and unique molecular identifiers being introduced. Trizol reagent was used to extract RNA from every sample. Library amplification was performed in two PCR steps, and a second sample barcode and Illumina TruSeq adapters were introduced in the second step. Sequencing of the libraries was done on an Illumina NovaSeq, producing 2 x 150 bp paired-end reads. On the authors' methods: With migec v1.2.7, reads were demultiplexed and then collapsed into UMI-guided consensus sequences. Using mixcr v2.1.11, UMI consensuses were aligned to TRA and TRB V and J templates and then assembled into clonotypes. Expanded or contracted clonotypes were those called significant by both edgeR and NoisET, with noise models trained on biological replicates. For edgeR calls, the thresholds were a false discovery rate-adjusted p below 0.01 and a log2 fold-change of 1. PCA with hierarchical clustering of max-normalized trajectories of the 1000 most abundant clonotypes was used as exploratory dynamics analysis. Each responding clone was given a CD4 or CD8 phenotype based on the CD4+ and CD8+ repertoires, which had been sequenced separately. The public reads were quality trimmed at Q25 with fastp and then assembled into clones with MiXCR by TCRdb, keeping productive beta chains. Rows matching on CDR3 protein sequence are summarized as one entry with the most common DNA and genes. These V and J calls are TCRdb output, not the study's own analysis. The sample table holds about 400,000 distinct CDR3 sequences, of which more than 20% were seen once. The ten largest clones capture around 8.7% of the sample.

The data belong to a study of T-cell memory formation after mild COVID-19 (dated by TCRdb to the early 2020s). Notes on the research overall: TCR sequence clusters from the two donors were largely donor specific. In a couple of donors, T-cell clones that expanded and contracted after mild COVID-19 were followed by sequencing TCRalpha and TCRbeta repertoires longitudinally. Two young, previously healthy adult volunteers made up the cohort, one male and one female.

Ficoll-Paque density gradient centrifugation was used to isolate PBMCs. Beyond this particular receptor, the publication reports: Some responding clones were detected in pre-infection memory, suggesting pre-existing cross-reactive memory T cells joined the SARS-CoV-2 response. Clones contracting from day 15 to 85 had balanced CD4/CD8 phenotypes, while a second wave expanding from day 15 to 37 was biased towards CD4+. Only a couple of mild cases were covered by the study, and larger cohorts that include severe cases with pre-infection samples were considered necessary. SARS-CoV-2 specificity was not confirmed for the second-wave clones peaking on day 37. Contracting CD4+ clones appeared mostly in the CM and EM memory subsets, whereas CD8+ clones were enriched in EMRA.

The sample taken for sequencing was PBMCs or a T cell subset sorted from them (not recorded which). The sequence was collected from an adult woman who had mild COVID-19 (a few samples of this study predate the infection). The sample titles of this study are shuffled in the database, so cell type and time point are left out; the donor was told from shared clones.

The CDR3 is CASSFNDGTVLAKNIQYF. The DNA sequence reads TGTGCCAGCAGTTTTAACGACGGGACAGTTCTAGCCAAAAACATTCAGTACTTC. This chain joins TRBV12-3 or TRBV12-4 to TRBJ2-4, with 7 junctional bases fitting TRBD1. The CDR3 holds 18 amino acids from the cysteine to the phenylalanine. Just CDR3 DNA is preserved here, 54 bases in frame from base 1. Clipping removes 3 bases from V and 0 bases from J, with 11 as the unmatched junction base count.